The 30 T cell receptor beta chains presented below share a single source sample, sequenced in a study of cytomegalovirus exposure and HLA in healthy donors. The PCR was carried out with 60 Vbeta primers and 13 Jbeta primers. The assay was immunoSEQ multiplex PCR, and TCRdb's table has in-frame clones only and misses some. The profile shows fewer than 250,000 clones, about 87% of them singletons. The sequencing input was PBMCs. The receptors derive from a man younger than 40 in good health and CMV-seronegative.

This clone occurred once. The V call is TRBV19, the J call TRBJ1-3; no clear D gene. CDR3 length: 15 residues. V was pared by 9 bases and J by 0 bases, with 15 bases between. CDR1 LNHDA and CDR2 SQIVND come from the germline V gene (reference sequence). CDR3 sequence (DNA): TGTGCCAGCCTAGCCCCGGGAAGCTCTGGAAACACCATATATTTT. Its translation is CASLAPGSSGNTIYF.

This chain joins TRBV6-4 and TRBJ2-2, with 7 bases matching TRBD1. V shed 4 bases and J 13 bases; nucleotides not matched to a gene: 18. The CDR3 is made up of 16 amino acids. Germline-derived CDR1 and CDR2 are MRHNA and SNTAGT. The CDR3, as DNA: TGTGCCAGCAGTGTCTTTGTCCCGGGACAGCTACTCCCGCTGTTTTTT. Protein sequence: CASSVFVPGQLLPLFF.

The V gene is TRBV19, the J gene TRBJ1-4, with TRBD1 identical over 10 bases. This CDR3 is built from 17 residues. J gave up 8 bases and V 6 bases, and 15 bases lay outside the gene matches. The germline V gene has CDR1 LNHDA and CDR2 SQIVND (reference sequence). CDR3 loop: CASSLRTGGITREKLFF. The CDR3 DNA sequence: TGTGCCAGTAGCCTACGGACAGGGGGAATAACTCGGGAAAAACTGTTTTTT.

This clone occurred once. The chain uses TRBV2 and TRBJ2-1; tentatively, D is TRBD2 (6 bases). V dropped 2 bases and J dropped 7 bases, with 15 bases sitting between them. The CDR3 contains 15 residues. Germline V gives CDR1 SNHLY, CDR2 FYNNEI. Here the CDR3 reads CASSERGLPTNEQFF. The CDR3 bases are TGTGCCAGCAGTGAACGCGGACTACCCACTAATGAGCAGTTCTTC.

The chain links TRBV5-4 to TRBJ1-5; TRBD1 might be the D (5 bases). The germline gives CDR1 SGHNT, CDR2 YYREEE (reference sequence). V was pared by 4 bases and J by 2 bases, with 13 bases between. There are 15 residues in the CDR3. CDR3 region: CASSQQGMGNQPQHF. CDR3 sequence (DNA): TGTGCCAGCAGCCAGCAGGGAATGGGCAATCAGCCCCAGCATTTT.

The chain recombines TRBV27 with TRBJ2-5; weak D call: TRBD2 (6 bases). The CDR3 extends over 14 amino acids. Germline V gene sequence: CDR1 MNHEY, CDR2 SMNVEV (reference sequence). V was trimmed by 5 bases and J by 1 base, leaving 11 bases between them. The CDR3 bases are TGTGCCAGCAGTGAGGGCGGGGTCCAAGAGACCCAGTACTTC. Protein sequence: CASSEGGVQETQYF.

This sequence joins TRBV19 and TRBJ2-7; TRBD2 agrees at 7 bases. Germline loops: CDR1 LNHDA, CDR2 SQIVND (reference sequence). Trimming at V came to 3 bases and at J to 2 bases, leaving 4 bases not matched to a gene. The CDR3 has 14 amino acids. CDR3 nucleotide sequence: TGTGCCAGTAGTATTCGGGAGGATACCTACGAGCAGTACTTC. It yields the protein CASSIREDTYEQYF.

V gene TRBV11-2 combines with J gene TRBJ2-5, with TRBD1 matching over 9 bases. The J call is doubtful: the DNA matches TRBJ2-7 better. Germline CDR1 reads SGHAT; CDR2 reads FQNNGV. There are 13 residues in the CDR3. CDR3 in amino acids: CASSIQGAHEQYF. The CDR3 DNA is TGTGCCAGCAGCATACAGGGGGCCCACGAGCAGTACTTC.

The V and J genes are TRBV6-5 and TRBJ1-1, with unresolved D. The germline V gene has CDR1 MNHEY and CDR2 SVGAGI. With 3 bases removed from V and 2 bases from J, the gap between germline ends came to 7 bases. This CDR3 spans 13 amino acids. CDR3 DNA sequence: TGTGCCAGCAGTTATTTGGGCAACACTGAAGCTTTCTTT. This translates into CASSYLGNTEAFF.

V and J are TRBV6-5 and TRBJ2-1; 7 nucleotides agree with TRBD1. Germline V gives CDR1 MNHEY, CDR2 SVGAGI. The J segment lost 8 bases and the V segment lost 5 bases, leaving 6 bases of the junction unmatched. The CDR3 is 13 residues long. The chain's CDR3 is CASSPTGIDEQFF. Written as DNA, the CDR3 is TGTGCCAGCAGTCCGACAGGGATCGATGAGCAGTTCTTC.

This clone was detected only a few times. The rearrangement links TRBV5-4 to TRBJ2-2, with D tentatively TRBD2 (7 bases). This CDR3 comprises 14 residues. The germline V gene encodes CDR1 SGHNT and CDR2 YYREEE (reference sequence). The V gene lost 6 bases and the J gene lost 4 bases, with 13 bases spanning the gap. The CDR3 DNA reads as TGTGCCAGCACGAGGGGGGGGGCCACCGGGGAGCTGTTTTTT. This gives the protein CASTRGGATGELFF.

The CDR3 DNA is TGCAGCTTAACAAAGGGGCAAGCCTACAATGAGCAGTTCTTC. It codes for CSLTKGQAYNEQFF. The chain joins TRBV29-1 to TRBJ2-1; weak D call: TRBD1 (5 bases). CDR1 and CDR2 (germline): SQVTM, ANQGSEA. The CDR3 consists of 14 residues. With 8 bases removed from V and 2 bases from J, the gap between germline ends came to 16 bases.

The genes are TRBV27 and TRBJ2-5, with D possibly TRBD1 on 6 matching bases. Germline CDR1 MNHEY, CDR2 SMNVEV (reference sequence). The CDR3 runs to 15 residues. V was trimmed by 6 bases and J by 5 bases, leaving 19 bases between them. This CDR3 is CASSDRDTTWETQYF. DNA of the CDR3: TGTGCCAGCAGCGACCGGGACACCACATGGGAGACCCAGTACTTC.

This chain links TRBV29-1 with TRBJ2-1; TRBD2 matches at 9 bases. CDR3 length equals 15 residues. Trimming removed 6 bases from V and 8 bases from J; junction bases left unmatched: 14. Germline assignment: CDR1 SQVTM and CDR2 ANQGSEA. The CDR3 region is CSVALLGGRVYEQFF. The CDR3, as DNA: TGCAGCGTAGCCCTTTTGGGCGGGAGGGTCTATGAGCAGTTCTTC.

This clone has a handful of counts. The chain joins TRBV5-1 to TRBJ2-7; 9 bases align to TRBD2. Germline V CDR1 and CDR2: SGHRS, YFSETQ. J lost 2 bases, V lost 3 bases, and 27 bases had no gene match. CDR3 size: 22 residues. The CDR3 reads CASSSRRGGGRGRAERAYEQYF. The CDR3 DNA reads as TGCGCCAGCAGCTCACGGCGGGGGGGCGGTAGGGGACGAGCAGAACGGGCCTACGAGCAGTACTTC.

CDR3 sequence reads: CASSSGQHYGYTF. CDR3 DNA: TGTGCCAGCAGCTCGGGACAGCACTATGGCTACACCTTC. The chain is built from TRBV7-2 and TRBJ1-2, with TRBD1 matching 7 bases. The CDR3 consists of 13 residues. CDR1 is SGHTA and CDR2 is FQGNSA in the germline V gene. With 4 bases clipped from V and 3 bases from J, the junction kept 2 bases outside the gene matches.

This clone appeared once. The V call is TRBV10-3, the J call TRBJ1-6; D may be TRBD1 (6 bases). V lost 6 bases, J lost 7 bases, and 13 bases lay in between. CDR3 length equals 14 residues. Germline lookup yields CDR1 ENHRY and CDR2 SYGVKD. CDR3 DNA sequence: TGTGCCATCAGCCGCGGACAGATAAATTCACCCCTCCACTTT. Its translation: CAISRGQINSPLHF.

The chain has TRBV6-1 and TRBJ1-6; 8 bases are shared with TRBD1. Unmatched junction bases numbered 3, after V lost 3 bases and J lost 5 bases. The CDR3 loop spans 15 amino acids. CDR1 MNHNS and CDR2 SASEGT come from the germline V gene. CDR3 amino acids: CASSERDRHNSPLHF. The CDR3 DNA reads as TGTGCCAGCAGTGAGAGGGACAGGCATAATTCACCCCTCCACTTT.

The chain uses TRBV6-1 and TRBJ2-1; D is uncertain. CDR1 and CDR2 from the germline V gene are MNHNS and SASEGT. This CDR3 comprises 15 residues. The V end was cut by 1 base, the J end by 3 bases, with 10 bases between. Written as DNA, the CDR3 is TGTGCCAGCAGTGAAGAGTTTCAGATCTACAATGAGCAGTTCTTC. Amino acids: CASSEEFQIYNEQFF.

The chain couples TRBV11-1 to TRBJ2-7, with 12 bases matching TRBD2. Trimming cost V 8 bases and J 3 bases; bases outside gene matches: 5. CDR3 length: 14 amino acids. The germline V gene encodes CDR1 SGHAT and CDR2 FQDESV (reference sequence). The CDR3 is CASRLAGAYYEQYF. The CDR3 DNA follows: TGTGCCAGCCGACTAGCGGGAGCGTACTACGAGCAGTACTTC.

This chain uses TRBV5-1 with TRBJ1-4; 8 nucleotides align to TRBD1. V dropped 1 base and J dropped 0; count of bases not matched to a gene: 2. CDR1 SGHRS and CDR2 YFSETQ come from the germline V gene. There are 16 residues in the CDR3. CDR3 DNA sequence: TGCGCCAGCAGCTTGACAGGGGGGGCAACTAATGAAAAACTGTTTTTT. It codes for CASSLTGGATNEKLFF.

This rearrangement joins TRBV28 to TRBJ1-1; 7 positions agree with TRBD1. V shed 6 bases and J 0 bases; nucleotides not matched to a gene: 10. This CDR3 contains 16 residues. Germline V gene lookup returns CDR1 MDHEN and CDR2 SYDVKM. The CDR3 coding sequence is TGTGCCAGCAGCTACAGGGGTACGGGAATGAACACTGAAGCTTTCTTT. The encoded protein is CASSYRGTGMNTEAFF.

The V and J genes are TRBV27 and TRBJ1-2, with TRBD1 matching over 9 bases. CDR3 length: 16 residues. CDR1 and CDR2 (germline): MNHEY, SMNVEV (reference sequence). V trimming: 5 bases; J trimming: 5 bases; junction bases outside the gene matches: 12. Here the CDR3 DNA reads TGTGCCAGCAGTCCCCCGGGACAGGGCAGCCTGTATGGCTACACCTTC. This gives the protein CASSPPGQGSLYGYTF.

This clone was observed a single time. This chain joins TRBV4-3 and TRBJ2-7; 7 bases fit TRBD2. The V gene's germline CDR1 is LGHNA and CDR2 YSLEER. With V trimmed by 4 bases and J by 4 bases, 13 bases remained unmatched. This CDR3 is 16 amino acids long. For the CDR3, the DNA is TGCGCCAGCAGCCCACTTGGGGGGGAGGGGATGTACGAGCAGTACTTC. Its protein is CASSPLGGEGMYEQYF.

Concerning this clone itself: Distinct nucleotide sequences in the sample also encode this CDR3. The chain combines TRBV5-1 with TRBJ2-1; TRBD2 might be the D (7 bases). V was shortened by 2 bases and J by 4 bases, with 13 bases between the two germline ends. Germline values: CDR1 SGHRS, CDR2 YFSETQ. This CDR3 comprises 15 residues. CDR3 DNA sequence: TGCGCCAGCAGCTTAGGGGGAGGGCCGTACAATGAGCAGTTCTTC. As protein: CASSLGGGPYNEQFF.

This clone appeared a few times. The V and J genes are TRBV19 and TRBJ2-3; D gene uncertain. The CDR3 is 15 amino acids. Germline assignment: CDR1 LNHDA and CDR2 SQIVND (reference sequence). Trimming left V 9 bases short and J 3 bases short, with 19 bases between. CDR3 bases: TGTGCCAGAAACCTTAGACGGATCGGGACAGATACGCAGTATTTT. Protein product: CARNLRRIGTDTQYF.

This clone was detected once. The chain combines TRBV6-1 with TRBJ2-7, with D possibly being TRBD1 (6 bases). The CDR3 consists of 15 residues. In germline, CDR1 is MNHNS, CDR2 SASEGT. The V and J ends lost 2 bases and 3 bases respectively, with 14 bases between them. The CDR3 sequence: CASSEWDQGSYEQYF. In DNA form, the CDR3 reads TGTGCCAGCAGTGAATGGGACCAGGGGAGCTACGAGCAGTACTTC.

Only one count was recorded for this clone. The CDR3 DNA sequence: TGTGCCTGGAGCCCCTCGGGACAGCCCCAGCATTTT. As protein: CAWSPSGQPQHF. The V call is TRBV30, the J call TRBJ1-5; no reliable D call. The ends were cut back, 3 bases at V and 7 bases at J, with 10 bases in the middle. The CDR3 is made up of 12 amino acids. Germline loops: CDR1 GTSNPN, CDR2 SVGIG (reference sequence).

This clone occurred once. This sequence joins TRBV30 and TRBJ2-1, with 10 bases fitting TRBD2. Germline CDR1 is GTSNPN and CDR2 is SVGIG (reference sequence). V lost 2 bases and J lost 7; bases outside the gene matches: 8. The CDR3 is 15 residues long. CDR3 amino acids: CAWSIFKAGGNEQFF. The CDR3 DNA sequence: TGTGCCTGGAGTATTTTCAAAGCGGGAGGGAATGAGCAGTTCTTC.

The chain employs TRBV7-9 and TRBJ2-2, with TRBD1 matching over 8 bases. CDR1 SEHNR and CDR2 FQNEAQ come from the germline V gene (reference sequence). The CDR3 totals 15 residues. V was pared by 5 bases and J by 6 bases, with 8 bases of the junction left unmatched. In nucleotides, the CDR3 is TGTGCCAGCAGCATACGCCCAGGGGGCTCCGGGGAGCTGTTTTTT. The encoded protein is CASSIRPGGSGELFF.